Presented here are 17 T cell receptor beta chains from one specimen sequenced in a study of blood T cell repertoires in COVID-19. Assay: immunoSEQ multiplex PCR; the TCRdb copy retains only in-frame clones and omits some. The sample gives fewer than 500,000 clones, around 87% of which show up once; approximately 1.2% is in the top ten. The source material was PBMCs or T cells enriched from blood (not recorded which). Receptors were obtained from a man aged 25-45 years who had recovered from COVID-19.

The chain combines TRBV6-5 with TRBJ1-2, with 8 nucleotides matching TRBD1. The germline V gene encodes CDR1 MNHEY and CDR2 SVGAGI. This CDR3 spans 13 amino acids. The V gene end was trimmed by 5 bases and the J gene end by 7 bases; junction bases not matched to a gene: 6. The CDR3 protein is CASSRTGQGGYTF. The CDR3 DNA follows: TGTGCCAGCAGTCGGACAGGGCAGGGTGGCTACACCTTC.

The J gene is TRBJ2-3, the V gene TRBV24-1; 13 nucleotides agree with TRBD2. The germline CDR1 and CDR2 sequences are KGHDR and SFDVKD. The length of the CDR3 is 17 residues. Unmatched junction bases numbered 11, after V lost 7 bases and J lost 5 bases. The CDR3 DNA sequence: TGTGCCACCAGCCTAGGACTAGCGGGGGCCCAGGGAGATACGCAGTATTTT. Its translation is CATSLGLAGAQGDTQYF.

This chain joins TRBV9 and TRBJ2-5; TRBD2 matches 13 bases. The CDR3 has 19 residues. From germline, CDR1 is SGDLS and CDR2 YYNGEE. Trimming at V came to 3 bases and at J to 4 bases, leaving 15 bases not matched to a gene. The CDR3 nucleotides read TGTGCCAGCAGCGCCCCCTATCCGGGGACTAGCGGGGAAGGAGAGACCCAGTACTTC. Translated, it gives CASSAPYPGTSGEGETQYF. Based on the CDR3 plus reference TRBV9 and TRBJ2-5, the full variable domain is DSGVTQTPKHLITATGQRVTLRCSPRSGDLSVYWYQQSLDQGLQFLIQYYNGEERAKGNILERFSAQQFPDLHSELNLSSLELGDSALYFCASSAPYPGTSGEGETQYFGPGTRLLVL.

This clone was counted once. Here the CDR3 DNA reads TGTGCCAGCAGTTTATCGACTTTCAATGAAGCTTTCTTT. Protein product: CASSLSTFNEAFF. This chain connects TRBV27 to TRBJ1-1, with unresolved D. With 0 bases removed from V and 7 bases from J, the gap between germline ends came to 9 bases. CDR3 size: 13 residues. Germline V gene sequence: CDR1 MNHEY, CDR2 SMNVEV (reference sequence).

This rearrangement joins TRBV9 to TRBJ2-3; TRBD2 aligns across 15 bases. This CDR3 has 17 amino acids. CDR1 SGDLS and CDR2 YYNGEE come from the germline V gene. The V gene end was trimmed by 4 bases and the J gene end by 3 bases; junction bases not matched to a gene: 6. Written as DNA, the CDR3 is TGTGCCAGCAGCCCTACCGGGACTAGCGGGGGGACAGATACGCAGTATTTT. Translating gives CASSPTGTSGGTDTQYF.

This clone is a singleton in its sample. The chain couples TRBV6-5 to TRBJ1-1; D is unresolved. Germline loops: CDR1 MNHEY, CDR2 SVGAGI. V was trimmed by 7 bases and J by 2 bases, leaving 11 bases between them. The CDR3 totals 13 residues. The chain's CDR3 is CASTAARNTEAFF. In DNA, the CDR3 is TGTGCCAGCACCGCCGCCAGAAACACTGAAGCTTTCTTT.

The chain combines TRBV7-8 with TRBJ1-2; 9 positions agree with TRBD1. Germline CDR1 and CDR2: SGHVS and FQNEAQ. The CDR3 contains 16 residues. Unmatched junction bases numbered 8, after V lost 4 bases and J lost 2 bases. CDR3 amino acids: CASSYTGTGKNYGYTF. CDR3 bases: TGTGCCAGCAGCTACACCGGGACAGGGAAGAACTATGGCTACACCTTC.

The rearrangement joins TRBV7-3 to TRBJ2-2, with D possibly matching TRBD1 (6 bases). Trimming took off 3 bases at V and 8 bases at J, with 13 bases between the two ends. The CDR3 runs 14 residues. The germline V gene encodes CDR1 SGHTA and CDR2 FQGTGA. This CDR3 is CASSFSQGKGELFF. The CDR3, as DNA: TGTGCCAGCAGCTTTTCACAGGGAAAGGGGGAGCTGTTTTTT.

The rearrangement joins TRBV7-8 to TRBJ1-4; TRBD1 matches at 8 bases. The germline V gene has CDR1 SGHVS and CDR2 FQNEAQ. The CDR3 runs to 14 residues. The V gene end was trimmed by 6 bases and the J gene end by 4 bases; junction bases not matched to a gene: 4. Written as DNA, the CDR3 is TGTGCCAGCAGTAGAACAGGGGGTAATGAAAAACTGTTTTTT. This encodes CASSRTGGNEKLFF. The whole variable domain, filled in from reference TRBV7-8 and TRBJ1-4, reads GAGVSQSPRYKVAKRGQDVALRCDPISGHVSLFWYQQALGQGPEFLTYFQNEAQLDKSGLPSDRFFAERPEGSVSTLKIQRTQQEDSAVYLCASSRTGGNEKLFFGSGTQLSVL.

The chain combines TRBV15 with TRBJ1-5; D gene unclear. The CDR3 is 16 residues long. Trimming removed 0 bases at V and 3 bases at J, with 12 bases between. Germline CDR1 and CDR2: LNHNV and YYDKDF (reference sequence). CDR3 DNA: TGTGCCACCAGCAGAGACCCGAACAGCTACAATCAGCCCCAGCATTTT. Its protein is CATSRDPNSYNQPQHF.

Comment on this clone: This CDR3 is also generated by other DNA sequences in the sample. The chain links TRBV11-2 to TRBJ1-2; 10 nucleotides line up with TRBD1. The CDR3 sequence is 14 residues long. Germline CDR1 SGHAT, CDR2 FQNNGV. Losses at the gene ends were 1 base for V and 4 bases for J; bases not matched to a gene: 0. This CDR3 reads CASSLGDRGYGYTF. For the CDR3, the DNA is TGTGCCAGCAGCTTAGGGGACAGGGGCTATGGCTACACCTTC.

The V gene is TRBV6-5, the J gene TRBJ1-5; D is ambiguous. The CDR3 is 13 amino acids. In germline, CDR1 is MNHEY, CDR2 SVGAGI. Trimming removed 6 bases from V and 6 bases from J, with 12 bases in between. The CDR3 nucleotides read TGTGCCAGCAGCGGTCGAGGGCCTCAGCCCCAGCATTTT. Its translation: CASSGRGPQPQHF.

The genes are TRBV7-9 and TRBJ1-2; the D is unclear. CDR1 is SEHNR, CDR2 FQNEAQ, per germline (reference sequence). The V end was cut by 1 base, the J end by 7 bases, with 10 bases between. The CDR3 is 13 amino acids. The CDR3 region has the DNA TGTGCCAGCAGCTTAGAGGCTTCGGGTGGCTACACCTTC. Protein product: CASSLEASGGYTF.

This sequence joins TRBV20-1 and TRBJ2-1; maybe TRBD1 (5 bases). Trimming pared 7 bases from V and 5 bases from J, leaving 6 bases between. The germline V gene encodes CDR1 DFQATT and CDR2 SNEGSKA (reference sequence). The CDR3 is 10 amino acids. The CDR3 here is CSGRDNEQFF. The CDR3 bases are TGCAGTGGCAGGGACAATGAGCAGTTCTTC.

The V call is TRBV19, the J call TRBJ1-2, with 9 nucleotides matching TRBD1. Germline values: CDR1 LNHDA, CDR2 SQIVND (reference sequence). The CDR3 totals 19 residues. V lost 3 bases and J lost 4; bases outside the gene matches: 18. The CDR3 protein is CASSIPTGTGIVLGYGYTF. The CDR3 bases are TGTGCCAGTAGTATCCCGACCGGGACAGGGATCGTTCTGGGCTATGGCTACACCTTC.

The chain has TRBV3-1 (or the pseudogene TRBV3-2) and TRBJ1-1; 10 bases align to TRBD1. V shed 0 bases, J shed 11 bases, and the junction held 9 bases outside the gene matches. The CDR3 consists of 15 residues. Per the germline V gene, CDR1 is LGHDT and CDR2 is YNNKEL (reference sequence). In nucleotides, the CDR3 is TGTGCCAGCAGCCAAGACGGGGGGACAGGGGCGAACGCTTTCTTT. It encodes CASSQDGGTGANAFF.

The chain has TRBV19 and TRBJ2-1; TRBD2 agrees at 10 bases. V lost 3 bases, J lost 4 bases, and 3 bases stayed unmatched. This CDR3 comprises 15 residues. The V gene's germline CDR1 is LNHDA and CDR2 SQIVND (reference sequence). The CDR3 DNA follows: TGTGCCAGTAGTATGTCTAGCGGGAGATACAATGAGCAGTTCTTC. It specifies CASSMSSGRYNEQFF.